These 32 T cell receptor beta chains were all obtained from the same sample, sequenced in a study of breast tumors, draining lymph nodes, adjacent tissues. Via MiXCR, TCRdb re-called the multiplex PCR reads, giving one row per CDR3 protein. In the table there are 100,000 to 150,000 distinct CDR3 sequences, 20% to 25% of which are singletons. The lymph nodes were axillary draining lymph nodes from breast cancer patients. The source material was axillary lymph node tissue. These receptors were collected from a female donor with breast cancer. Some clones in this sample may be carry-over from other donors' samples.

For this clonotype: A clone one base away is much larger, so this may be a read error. The CDR3 protein is CASSYSSPGELLF. Here the CDR3 DNA reads TGTGCCAGCAGTTACTCGAGTCCCGGGGAGCTGCTTTTT. The chain combines TRBV6-6 with TRBJ2-2; maybe TRBD2 (5 bases). In germline, CDR1 is MNHNY, CDR2 SVGAGI (reference sequence). The CDR3 totals 13 residues.

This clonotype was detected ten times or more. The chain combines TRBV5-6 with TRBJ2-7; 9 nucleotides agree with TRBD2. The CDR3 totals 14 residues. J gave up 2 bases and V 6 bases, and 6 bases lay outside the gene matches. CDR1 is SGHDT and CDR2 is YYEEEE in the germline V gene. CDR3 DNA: TGTGCCAGCAAACTAGCGGGTACTCCCTACGAGCAGTACTTC. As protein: CASKLAGTPYEQYF.

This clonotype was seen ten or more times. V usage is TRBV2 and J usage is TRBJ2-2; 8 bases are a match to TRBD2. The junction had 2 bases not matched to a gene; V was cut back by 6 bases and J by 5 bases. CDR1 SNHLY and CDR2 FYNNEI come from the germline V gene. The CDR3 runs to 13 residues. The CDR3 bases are TGTGCCAGCAGCGAGCGGGGGACCGGGGAGCTGTTTTTT. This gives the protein CASSERGTGELFF.

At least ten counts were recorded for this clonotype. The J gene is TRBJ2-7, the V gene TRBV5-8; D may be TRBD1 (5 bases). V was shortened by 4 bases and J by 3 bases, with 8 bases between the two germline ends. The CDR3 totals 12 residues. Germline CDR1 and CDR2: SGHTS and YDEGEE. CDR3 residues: CASSTQGYEQYF. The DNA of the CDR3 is TGTGCCAGCAGCACCCAGGGCTACGAGCAGTACTTC. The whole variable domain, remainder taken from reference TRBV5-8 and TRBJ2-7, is EAGVTQSPTHLIKTRGQQATLRCSPISGHTSVYWYQQALGLGLQFLLWYDEGEERNRGNFPPRFSGRQFPNYSSELNVNALELEDSALYLCASSTQGYEQYFGPGTRLTVT.

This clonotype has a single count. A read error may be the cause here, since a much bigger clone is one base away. CDR3 DNA: TGTGCCAGCAGCTCTATAAGGGAGCAGTACTTC. It specifies CASSSIREQYF. The chain links TRBV4-2 to TRBJ2-7; D gene unclear. Deletions cut 5 bases from V and 7 bases from J, with 9 bases between. The CDR3 sequence is 11 residues long. Germline CDR1 is LGHNA and CDR2 is YNFKEQ.

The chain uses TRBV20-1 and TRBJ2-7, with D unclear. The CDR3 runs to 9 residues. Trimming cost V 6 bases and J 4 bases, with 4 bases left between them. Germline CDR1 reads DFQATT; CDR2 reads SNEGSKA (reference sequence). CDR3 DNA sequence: TGCAGTGCAGGATACGAGCAGTACTTC. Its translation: CSAGYEQYF.

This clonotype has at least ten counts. The CDR3 reads CASSLGTNSYEQYF. CDR3 DNA: TGTGCCAGCAGCCTAGGGACGAACTCCTACGAGCAGTACTTC. The chain is built from TRBV5-5 and TRBJ2-7; the D gene could be TRBD1 or TRBD2 (5 bases each). Trimming removed 4 bases from V and 0 bases from J, with 11 bases in between. CDR3 length: 14 amino acids. CDR1 is SGHKS, CDR2 YYEKEE, per germline (reference sequence).

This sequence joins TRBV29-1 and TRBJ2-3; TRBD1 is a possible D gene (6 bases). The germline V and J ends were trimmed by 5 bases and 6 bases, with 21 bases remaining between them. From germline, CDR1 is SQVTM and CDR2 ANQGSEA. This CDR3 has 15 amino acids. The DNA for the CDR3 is TGCAGCGTTTTTTACAGGGACAATCTACTGGATACGCAGTATTTT. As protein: CSVFYRDNLLDTQYF.

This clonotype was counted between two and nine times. The chain's CDR3 is CASRRFGQPLNQPQHF. For the CDR3, the DNA is TGTGCCAGCAGACGATTCGGACAGCCACTTAATCAGCCCCAGCATTTT. This rearrangement joins TRBV27 to TRBJ1-5, with D perhaps TRBD1 (6 bases). The V end was cut by 6 bases, the J end by 4 bases, with 19 bases between. The germline gives CDR1 MNHEY, CDR2 SMNVEV (reference sequence). This CDR3 region has 16 residues.

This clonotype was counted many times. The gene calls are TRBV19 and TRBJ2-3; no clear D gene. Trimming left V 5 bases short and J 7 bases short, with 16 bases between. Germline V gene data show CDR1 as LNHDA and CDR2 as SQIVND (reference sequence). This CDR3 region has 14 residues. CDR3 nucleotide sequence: TGTGCCAGTAGTCGGAGTCGGGTGGTAAATACGCAGTATTTT. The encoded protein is CASSRSRVVNTQYF.

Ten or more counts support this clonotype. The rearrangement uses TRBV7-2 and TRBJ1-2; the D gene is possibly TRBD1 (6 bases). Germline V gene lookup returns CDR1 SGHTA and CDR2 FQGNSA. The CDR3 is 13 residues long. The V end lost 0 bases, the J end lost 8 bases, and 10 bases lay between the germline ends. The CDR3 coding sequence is TGTGCCAGCAGCTTAGCATCGCAGGGGGGCTACACCTTC. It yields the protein CASSLASQGGYTF.

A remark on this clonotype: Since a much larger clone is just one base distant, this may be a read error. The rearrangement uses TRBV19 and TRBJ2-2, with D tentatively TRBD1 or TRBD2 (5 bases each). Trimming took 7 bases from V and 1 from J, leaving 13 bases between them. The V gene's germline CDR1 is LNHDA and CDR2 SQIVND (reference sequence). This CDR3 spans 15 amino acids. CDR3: CASKDGALNTGELFF. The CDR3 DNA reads TGTGCCAGTAAGGACGGGGCTCTGAACACCGGGGAGCTGTTTTTT.

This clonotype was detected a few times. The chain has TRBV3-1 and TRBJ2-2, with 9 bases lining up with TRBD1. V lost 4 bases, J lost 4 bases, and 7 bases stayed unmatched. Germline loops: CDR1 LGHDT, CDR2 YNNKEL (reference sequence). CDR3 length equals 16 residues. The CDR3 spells CASSRGQGTGTGELFF. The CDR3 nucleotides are TGTGCCAGCAGCCGAGGACAGGGGACGGGCACCGGGGAGCTGTTTTTT.

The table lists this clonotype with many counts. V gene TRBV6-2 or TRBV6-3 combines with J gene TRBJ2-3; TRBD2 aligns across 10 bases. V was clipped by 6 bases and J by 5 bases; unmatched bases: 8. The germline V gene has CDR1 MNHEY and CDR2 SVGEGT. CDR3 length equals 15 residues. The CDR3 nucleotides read TGTGCCAGCAGGGCTAGCGGGAGTTCAGGAGATACGCAGTATTTT. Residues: CASRASGSSGDTQYF.

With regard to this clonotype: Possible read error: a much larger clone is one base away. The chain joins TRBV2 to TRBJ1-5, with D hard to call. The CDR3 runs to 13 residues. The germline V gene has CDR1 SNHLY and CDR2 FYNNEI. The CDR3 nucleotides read TGTGCCGGCAGTGATAGGTACAATCAGCCCCAGCATTTT. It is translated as CAGSDRYNQPQHF.

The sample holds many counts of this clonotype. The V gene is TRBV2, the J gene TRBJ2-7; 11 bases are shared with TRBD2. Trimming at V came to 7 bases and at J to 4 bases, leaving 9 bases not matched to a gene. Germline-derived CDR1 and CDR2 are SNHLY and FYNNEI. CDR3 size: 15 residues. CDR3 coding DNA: TGTGCCAGCACCTTAGCGGGAGGGTTCGAGTACGAGCAGTACTTC. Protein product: CASTLAGGFEYEQYF.

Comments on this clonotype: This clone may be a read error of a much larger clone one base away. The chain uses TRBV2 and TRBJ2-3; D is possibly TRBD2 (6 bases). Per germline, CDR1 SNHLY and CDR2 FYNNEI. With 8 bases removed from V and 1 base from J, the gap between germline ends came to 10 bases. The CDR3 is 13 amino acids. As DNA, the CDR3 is TGTGCCAGCGGAGGGACTGGCACAGATACGCAGTATTTT. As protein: CASGGTGTDTQYF.

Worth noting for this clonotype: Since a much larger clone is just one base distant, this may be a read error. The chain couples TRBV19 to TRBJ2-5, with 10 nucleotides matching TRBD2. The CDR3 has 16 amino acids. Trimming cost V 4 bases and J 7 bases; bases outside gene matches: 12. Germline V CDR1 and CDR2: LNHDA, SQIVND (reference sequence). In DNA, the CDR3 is TGTGCCAGTAGTACAGGGACTAGCGTCGTATTAGGGACCCAGTACTTC. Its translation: CASSTGTSVVLGTQYF.

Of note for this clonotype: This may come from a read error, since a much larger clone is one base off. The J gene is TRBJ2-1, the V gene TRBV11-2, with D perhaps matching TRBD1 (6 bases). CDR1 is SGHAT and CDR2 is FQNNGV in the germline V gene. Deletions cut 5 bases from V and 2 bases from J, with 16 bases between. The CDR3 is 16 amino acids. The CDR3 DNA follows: TGTGCCAGCAGCACCTGGGGGCAGAGTACCTACAATGAGCAGTTCTTC. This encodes CASSTWGQSTYNEQFF. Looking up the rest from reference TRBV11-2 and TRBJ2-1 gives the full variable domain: EAGVAQSPRYKIIEKRQSVAFWCNPISGHATLYWYQQILGQGPKLLIQFQNNGVVDDSQLPKDRFSAERLKGVDSTLKIQPAKLEDSAVYLCASSTWGQSTYNEQFFGPGTRLTVL.

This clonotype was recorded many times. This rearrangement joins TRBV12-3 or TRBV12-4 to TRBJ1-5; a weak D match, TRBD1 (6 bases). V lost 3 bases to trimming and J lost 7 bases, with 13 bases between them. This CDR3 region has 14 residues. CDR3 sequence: CASSFMGGRQPQHF. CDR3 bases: TGTGCCAGCAGTTTCATGGGGGGCCGGCAGCCCCAGCATTTT.

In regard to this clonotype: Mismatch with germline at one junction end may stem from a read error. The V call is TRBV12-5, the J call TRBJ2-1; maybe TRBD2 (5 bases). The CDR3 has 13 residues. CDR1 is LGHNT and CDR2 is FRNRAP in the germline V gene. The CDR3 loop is CASGLRERGEQFF. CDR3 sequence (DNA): TGTGCTAGCGGTTTGAGGGAGCGAGGTGAGCAGTTCTTC. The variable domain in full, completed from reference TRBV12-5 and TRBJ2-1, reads DARVTQTPRHKVTEMGQEVTMRCQPILGHNTVFWYRQTMMQGLELLAYFRNRAPLDDSGMPKDRFSAEMPDATLATLKIQPSEPRDSAVYFCASGLRERGEQFFGPGTRLTVL.

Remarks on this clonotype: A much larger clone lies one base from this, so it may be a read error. CDR3 region: CASRLTEAQYF. The CDR3 nucleotides read TGTGCCAGCAGACTGACAGAGGCCCAGTACTTC. The chain joins TRBV7-9 to TRBJ2-5; D is possibly TRBD1 (5 bases). Germline V CDR1 and CDR2: SEHNR, FQNEAQ (reference sequence). The CDR3 spans 11 residues.

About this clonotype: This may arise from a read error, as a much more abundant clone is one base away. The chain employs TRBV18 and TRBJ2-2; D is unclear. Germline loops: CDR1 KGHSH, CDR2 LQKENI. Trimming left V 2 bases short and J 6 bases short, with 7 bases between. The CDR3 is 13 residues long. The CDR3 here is CASSPGVPGELFF. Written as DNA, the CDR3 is TGTGCCAGCTCACCAGGGGTACCCGGGGAGCTGTTTTTT.

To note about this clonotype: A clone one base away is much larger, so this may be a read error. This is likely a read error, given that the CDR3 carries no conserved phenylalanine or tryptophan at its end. CDR3 in amino acids: CASSQGTSGMSEQYL. In DNA form, the CDR3 reads TGTGCCAGCAGCCAAGGGACTAGCGGGATGTCCGAGCAGTACCTC. The J gene is TRBJ2-7, the V gene TRBV3-1, with 12 positions matching TRBD2. The CDR3 has 15 amino acids. Germline CDR1 LGHDT, CDR2 YNNKEL (reference sequence). With V trimmed by 1 base and J by 6 bases, 4 bases remained unmatched.

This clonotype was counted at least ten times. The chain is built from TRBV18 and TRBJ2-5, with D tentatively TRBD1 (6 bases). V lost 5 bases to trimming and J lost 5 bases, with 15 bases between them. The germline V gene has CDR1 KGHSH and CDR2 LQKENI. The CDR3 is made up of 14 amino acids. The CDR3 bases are TGTGCCAGCTCAGGGGACATACGAGGCGAGACCCAGTACTTC. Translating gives CASSGDIRGETQYF.

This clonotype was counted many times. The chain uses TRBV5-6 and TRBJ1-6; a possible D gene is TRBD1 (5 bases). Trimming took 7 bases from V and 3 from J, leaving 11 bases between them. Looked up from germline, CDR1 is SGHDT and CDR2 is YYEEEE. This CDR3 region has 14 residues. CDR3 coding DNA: TGTGCCAGCGGCCTCAGGGACTATAATTCACCCCTCCACTTT. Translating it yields CASGLRDYNSPLHF.

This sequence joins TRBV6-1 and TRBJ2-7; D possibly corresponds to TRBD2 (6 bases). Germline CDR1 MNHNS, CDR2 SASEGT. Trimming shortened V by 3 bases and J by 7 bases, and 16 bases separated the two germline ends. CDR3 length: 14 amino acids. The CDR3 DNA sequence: TGTGCCAGCAGTGAGGGCGGGGACCCCTTGGAGCAGTACTTC. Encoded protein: CASSEGGDPLEQYF.

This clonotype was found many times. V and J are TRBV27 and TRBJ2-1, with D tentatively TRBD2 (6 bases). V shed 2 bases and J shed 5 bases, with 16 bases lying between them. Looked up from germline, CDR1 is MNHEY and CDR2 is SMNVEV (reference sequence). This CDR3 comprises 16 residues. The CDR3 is CASSLREVNAHNEQFF. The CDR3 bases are TGTGCCAGCAGTTTAAGGGAGGTTAACGCCCACAATGAGCAGTTCTTC.

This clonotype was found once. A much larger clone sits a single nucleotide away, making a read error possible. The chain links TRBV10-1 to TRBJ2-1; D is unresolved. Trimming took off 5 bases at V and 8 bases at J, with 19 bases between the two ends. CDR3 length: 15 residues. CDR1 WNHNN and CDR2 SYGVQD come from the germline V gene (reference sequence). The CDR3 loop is CASSSRSEQYDEQFF. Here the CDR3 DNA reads TGCGCCAGCAGTTCTCGCTCGGAACAGTACGATGAGCAGTTCTTC.

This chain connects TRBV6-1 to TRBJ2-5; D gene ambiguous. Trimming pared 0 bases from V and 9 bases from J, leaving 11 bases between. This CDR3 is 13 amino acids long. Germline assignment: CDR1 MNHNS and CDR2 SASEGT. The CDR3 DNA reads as TGTGCCAGCAGTGAAGCAAACCATCAGCCCCAGTACTTC. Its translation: CASSEANHQPQYF.

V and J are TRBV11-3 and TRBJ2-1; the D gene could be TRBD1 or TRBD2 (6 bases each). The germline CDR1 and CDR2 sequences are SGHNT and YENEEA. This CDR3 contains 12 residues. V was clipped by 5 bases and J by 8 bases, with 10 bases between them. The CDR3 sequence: CASSHGGDEQFF. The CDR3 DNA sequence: TGTGCCAGCAGCCACGGGGGCGATGAGCAGTTCTTC.

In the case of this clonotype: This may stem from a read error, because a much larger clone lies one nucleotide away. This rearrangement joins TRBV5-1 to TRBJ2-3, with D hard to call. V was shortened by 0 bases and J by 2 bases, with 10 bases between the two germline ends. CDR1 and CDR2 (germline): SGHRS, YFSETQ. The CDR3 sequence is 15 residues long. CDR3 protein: CASSLGPHNTDTQYF. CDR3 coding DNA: TGCGCCAGCAGCTTGGGACCGCATAACACAGATACGCAGTATTTT.